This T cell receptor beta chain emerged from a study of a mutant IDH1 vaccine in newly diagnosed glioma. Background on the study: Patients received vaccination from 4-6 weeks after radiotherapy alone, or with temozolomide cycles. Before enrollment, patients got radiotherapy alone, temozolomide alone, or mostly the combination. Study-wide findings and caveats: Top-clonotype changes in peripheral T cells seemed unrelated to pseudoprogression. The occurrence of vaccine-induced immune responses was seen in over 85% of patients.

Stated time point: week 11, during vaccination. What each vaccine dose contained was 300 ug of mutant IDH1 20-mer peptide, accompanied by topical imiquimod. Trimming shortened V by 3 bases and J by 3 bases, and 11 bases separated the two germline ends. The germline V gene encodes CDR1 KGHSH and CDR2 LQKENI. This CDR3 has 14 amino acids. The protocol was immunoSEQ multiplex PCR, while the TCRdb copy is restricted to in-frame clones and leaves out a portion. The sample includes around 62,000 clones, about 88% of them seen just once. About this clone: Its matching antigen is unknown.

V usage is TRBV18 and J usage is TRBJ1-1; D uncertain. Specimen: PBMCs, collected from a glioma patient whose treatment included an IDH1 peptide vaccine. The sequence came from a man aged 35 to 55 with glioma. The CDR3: CASSPGEYDTEAFF. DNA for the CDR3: TGTGCCAGCTCACCCGGAGAGTACGACACTGAAGCTTTCTTT.